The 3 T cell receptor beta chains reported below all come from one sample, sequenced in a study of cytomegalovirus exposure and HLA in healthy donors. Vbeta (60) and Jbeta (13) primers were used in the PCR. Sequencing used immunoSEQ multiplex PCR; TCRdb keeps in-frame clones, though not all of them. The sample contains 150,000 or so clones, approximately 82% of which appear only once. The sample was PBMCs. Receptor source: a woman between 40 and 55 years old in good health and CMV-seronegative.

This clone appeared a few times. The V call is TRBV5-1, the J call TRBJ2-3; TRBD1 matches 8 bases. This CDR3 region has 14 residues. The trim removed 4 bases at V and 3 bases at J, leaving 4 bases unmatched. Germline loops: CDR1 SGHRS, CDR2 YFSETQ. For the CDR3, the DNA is TGCGCCAGCAGCCCCGGACAGGGAACAGATACGCAGTATTTT. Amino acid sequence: CASSPGQGTDTQYF.

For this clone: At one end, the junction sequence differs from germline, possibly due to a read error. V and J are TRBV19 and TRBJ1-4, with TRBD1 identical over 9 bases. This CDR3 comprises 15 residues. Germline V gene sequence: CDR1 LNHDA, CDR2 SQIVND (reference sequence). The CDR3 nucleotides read TGTGCCAGTAGTCCGGGGACAGGGTCTAACGAAAAACTGTTTTTT. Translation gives CASSPGTGSNEKLFF.

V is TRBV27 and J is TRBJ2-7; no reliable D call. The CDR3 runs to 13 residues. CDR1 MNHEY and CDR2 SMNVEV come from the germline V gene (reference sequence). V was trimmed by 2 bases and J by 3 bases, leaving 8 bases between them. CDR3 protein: CASSLSPIYEQYF. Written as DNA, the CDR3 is TGTGCCAGCAGTTTAAGCCCGATCTACGAGCAGTACTTC.